This T cell receptor beta chain comes out of a study of shared clonotypes between healthy human individuals. The wider study: Sampling drew on donors who were a couple of women and a few men aged 18 to 49.

200 to 250 ng DNA, around 30,000 T cell genomes, went into each sorted-subset replicate PCR. TCRdb's copy holds only in-frame clones and misses some; the assay was immunoSEQ multiplex PCR. The sample lists about 610,000 clones, around 96% seen once, with roughly 0.1% in the top ten. The germline gives CDR1 SNHLY, CDR2 FYNNEI. V lost 1 base, J lost 6 bases, and 2 bases stayed unmatched. The length of the CDR3 is 16 residues. As defined, naive CD8 cells were CD45RO-negative and positively selected for CCR7, with terminally differentiated effector memory CD45RA+ cells excluded. The source is a woman aged 30 to 39 in good health. V usage is TRBV2 and J usage is TRBJ2-1, with 14 positions matching TRBD2. The specimen was naive CD8+ T cells sorted from blood. CDR3 sequence (DNA): TGTGCCAGCAGTGAAGGACTAGCGGGAGGGGGCAATGAGCAGTTCTTC. Encoded protein: CASSEGLAGGGNEQFF. Based on the CDR3 plus reference TRBV2 and TRBJ2-1, the full variable domain is EPEVTQTPSHQVTQMGQEVILRCVPISNHLYFYWYRQILGQKVEFLVSFYNNEISEKSEIFDDQFSVERPDGSNFTLKIRSTKLEDSAMYFCASSEGLAGGGNEQFFGPGTRLTVL.